The T cell receptor (beta chain) described here comes from a study of CD8 T cells in Susac syndrome (dated by TCRdb to about 2019). About the investigation overall: Of the Susac syndrome patients who were sequenced, about 6 had clinically active disease and eight were in clinical remission. Susac syndrome patients were therapy-naive, on corticosteroids (some also receiving IVIg), or on IVIg alone at blood withdrawal. Repertoire sequencing was used to test whether CD8+ T cell activation and differentiation in Susac syndrome was antigen driven.

High-throughput TCR beta sequencing profiled peripheral blood CD8+ and CD4+ T cells from healthy donors, Susac syndrome patients and multiple sclerosis patients. The Susac syndrome patients fulfilled recently defined diagnostic criteria for either definite or probable disease. CD8+ TEMRA cells were enriched by FACS, while bulk CD8+ and CD4+ T cells were purified by magnetic negative isolation. Blood was collected in EDTA tubes and processed within 24 hours, with PBMCs isolated through density gradient centrifugation. PBMCs destined for TCR sequencing were cryopreserved in liquid nitrogen and later thawed in a 37 °C water bath. The sorted or isolated CD4+, CD8+ and CD8+ TEMRA cells reached a purity of at least 90%. Findings and caveats that apply to the study as a whole: The TCR sequencing and HLA analysis was acknowledged to have included a relatively small number of individuals. No clonal expansion was detected in the CD4+ T cell repertoire of Susac syndrome patients.

Comments on this clonotype: Its antigen has not been determined. No much larger clonotype is one base removed from it; base qualities were not supplied.

RNA was extracted using the RNeasy kit, and roughly 0.45 to 1 microgram was reverse transcribed with random hexamers. The immunoSEQ multiplex PCR assay, covering 54 Vbeta and 13 Jbeta segments, was used to amplify TCR beta CDR3 regions. Bias from PCR amplification was corrected by using a synthetic template baseline for primer optimization and for computational correction. Per the authors' processing: Reads were assigned to V, D and J genes according to IMGT and analyzed in immunoSEQ Analyzer, with only productive sequences retained. Clonality was calculated as one minus the Shannon entropy normalized by log2 of the number of productive unique sequences. Public and private clones were assessed among the 100 most prevalent clones of each patient and control. A clone was defined as Susac-specific if it was absent from the healthy and MS cohorts, from 950 to 1,300 published viral clones and from other ImmuneACCESS disease sequences. Using fastp trimming at Q25 and MiXCR clonotype assembly, TCRdb reanalyzed the public sequencing data and kept in-frame beta chains. Rows merge per CDR3 protein into single entries with the most common DNA and genes. The V and J calls shown here were made by TCRdb, not taken from the authors' results. This sample has over 130,000 distinct CDR3 sequences in its table, and approximately 95% of those were observed once. The ten largest clonotypes hold 0.14% of the sample.

This clonotype was obtained from a human donor with Susac syndrome. Sequencing was done on a sample of CD4+ T cells from PBMCs.

The CDR3 is CATSRDRTSPETQYF. The base sequence is TGTGCCACCAGCAGAGACAGGACTAGTCCCGAGACCCAGTACTTC. The chain is made from TRBV15 and TRBJ2-5; the junction holds 7 bases that match TRBD2. The cysteine opens and the phenylalanine closes a CDR3 of 15 amino acids. Only the CDR3 part of the read is kept: 45 bases, read in frame from the first base. The germline V gene (reference sequence) supplies CDR1 LNHNV and CDR2 YYDKDF. After removal of 0 bases from V and 5 bases from J, the junction retains 6 bases not matched to a gene.